The T cell receptor beta chain under discussion was sequenced for a study of blood T cells in healthy people across ages. The donors, aged about 6 to 90, were healthy Caucasians from Russia. A second about 6 to 12 cycle PCR used barcoded and J-beta primers. Each TCR beta cDNA got a 12-nucleotide random molecular identifier. TCRdb itself ran the 5' RACE reads through MiXCR, one entry per CDR3 protein. Here the sample spans 1.6 million or so distinct CDR3 sequences, 30% to 40% being singletons. Concerning this clonotype: Its antigen is undetermined.

Unmatched junction bases numbered 10, after V lost 3 bases and J lost 0 bases. This CDR3 region has 19 residues. In germline, CDR1 is MGHRA, CDR2 YSYEKL. Broader study findings: Estimated diversity, derived from one million T cells, was regarded as an underestimate.

Sequencing input: blood. J is TRBJ2-2 and V is TRBV4-1, with 10 bases matching TRBD2. This receptor was taken from a woman aged 25 to 39 in good health. The CDR3 coding sequence is TGCGCCAGCAGCCACGCTATATTCACTAGCGGGGCGAACACCGGGGAGCTGTTTTTT. Protein: CASSHAIFTSGANTGELFF.